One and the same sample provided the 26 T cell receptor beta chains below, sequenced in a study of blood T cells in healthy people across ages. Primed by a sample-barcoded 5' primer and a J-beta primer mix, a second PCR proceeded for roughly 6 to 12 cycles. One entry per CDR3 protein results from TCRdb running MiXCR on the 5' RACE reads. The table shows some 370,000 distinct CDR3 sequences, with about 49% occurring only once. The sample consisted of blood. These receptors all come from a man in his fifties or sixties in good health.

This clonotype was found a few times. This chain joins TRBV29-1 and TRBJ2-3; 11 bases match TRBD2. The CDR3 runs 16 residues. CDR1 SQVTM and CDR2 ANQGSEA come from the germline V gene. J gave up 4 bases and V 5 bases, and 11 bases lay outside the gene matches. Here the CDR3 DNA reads TGCAGCGTTCCTGGGACTAGCGGACCTTCCGCAGATACGCAGTATTTT. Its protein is CSVPGTSGPSADTQYF.

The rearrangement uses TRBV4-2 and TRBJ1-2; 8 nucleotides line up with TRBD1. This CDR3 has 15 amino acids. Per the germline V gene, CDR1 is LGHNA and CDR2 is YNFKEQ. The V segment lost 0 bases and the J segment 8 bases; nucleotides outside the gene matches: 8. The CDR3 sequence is CASSQERWDRRGYTF. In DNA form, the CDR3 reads TGTGCCAGCAGCCAAGAGCGCTGGGACAGGAGGGGCTACACCTTC.

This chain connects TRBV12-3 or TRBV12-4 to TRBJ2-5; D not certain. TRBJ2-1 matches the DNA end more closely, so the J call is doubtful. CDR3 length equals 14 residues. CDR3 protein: CASTASAMLETQFF. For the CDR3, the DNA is TGTGCCAGCACCGCTTCGGCTATGTTGGAGACCCAGTTCTTC.

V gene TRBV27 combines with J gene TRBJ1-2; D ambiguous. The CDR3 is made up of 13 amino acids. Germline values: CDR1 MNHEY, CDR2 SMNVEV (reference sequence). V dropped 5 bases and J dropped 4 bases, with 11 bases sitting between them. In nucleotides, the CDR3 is TGTGCCAGCAGTGCTATACCGGTCTATGGCTACACCTTC. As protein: CASSAIPVYGYTF.

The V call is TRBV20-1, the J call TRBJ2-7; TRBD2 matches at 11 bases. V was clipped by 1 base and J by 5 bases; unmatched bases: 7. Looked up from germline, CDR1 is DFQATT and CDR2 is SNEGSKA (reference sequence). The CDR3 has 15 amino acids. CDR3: CSARVSGRATHEQYF. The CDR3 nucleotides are TGCAGTGCTAGAGTTAGCGGGAGGGCCACCCACGAGCAGTACTTC.

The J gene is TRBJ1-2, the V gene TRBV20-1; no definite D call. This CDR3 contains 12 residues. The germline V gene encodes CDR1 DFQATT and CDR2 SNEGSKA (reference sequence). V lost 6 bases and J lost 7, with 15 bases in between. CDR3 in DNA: TGCAGTGCCCCCCCGGGGTTAGGTGGCTACACCTTC. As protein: CSAPPGLGGYTF.

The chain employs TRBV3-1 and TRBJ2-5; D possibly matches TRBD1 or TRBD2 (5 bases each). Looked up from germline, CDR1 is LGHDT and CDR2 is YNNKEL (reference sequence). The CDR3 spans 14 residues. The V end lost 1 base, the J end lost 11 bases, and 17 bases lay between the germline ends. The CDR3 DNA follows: TGTGCCAGCAGCCAAGGGTGGGGGTACCACCAGCAGTACTTC. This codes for CASSQGWGYHQQYF.

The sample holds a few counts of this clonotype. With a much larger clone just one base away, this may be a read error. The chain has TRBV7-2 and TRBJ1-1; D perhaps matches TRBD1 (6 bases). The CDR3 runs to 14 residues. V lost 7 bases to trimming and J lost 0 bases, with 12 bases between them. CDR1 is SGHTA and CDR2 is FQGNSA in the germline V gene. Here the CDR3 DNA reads TGTGCCAGCAACCAAGGGGGGGTGAACACTGAAGCTTTCTTT. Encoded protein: CASNQGGVNTEAFF.

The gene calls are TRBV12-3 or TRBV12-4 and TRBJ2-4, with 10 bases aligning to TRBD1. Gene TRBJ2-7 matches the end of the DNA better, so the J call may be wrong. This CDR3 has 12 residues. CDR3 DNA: TGTGCCAGGTCGGGACAGGGGAACGAGCAGTACTTC. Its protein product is CARSGQGNEQYF.

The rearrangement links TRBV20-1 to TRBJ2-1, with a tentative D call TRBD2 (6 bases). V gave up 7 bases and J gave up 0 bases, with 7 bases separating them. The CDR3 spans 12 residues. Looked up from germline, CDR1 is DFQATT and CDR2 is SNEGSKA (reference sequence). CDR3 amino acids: CSVGSSYNEQFF. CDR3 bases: TGCAGTGTCGGGAGCTCCTACAATGAGCAGTTCTTC.

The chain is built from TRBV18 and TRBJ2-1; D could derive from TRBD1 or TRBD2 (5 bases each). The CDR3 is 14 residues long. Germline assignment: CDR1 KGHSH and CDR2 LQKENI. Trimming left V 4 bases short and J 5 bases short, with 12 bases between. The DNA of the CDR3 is TGTGCCAGCTCACGGTCCGGGACGGACAATGAGCAGTTCTTC. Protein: CASSRSGTDNEQFF.

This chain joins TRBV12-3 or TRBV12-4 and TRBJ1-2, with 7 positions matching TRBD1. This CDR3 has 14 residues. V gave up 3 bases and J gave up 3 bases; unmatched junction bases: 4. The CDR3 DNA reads TGTGCCAGCAGTTTTTCAGACAGGGACTATGGCTACACCTTC. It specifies CASSFSDRDYGYTF.

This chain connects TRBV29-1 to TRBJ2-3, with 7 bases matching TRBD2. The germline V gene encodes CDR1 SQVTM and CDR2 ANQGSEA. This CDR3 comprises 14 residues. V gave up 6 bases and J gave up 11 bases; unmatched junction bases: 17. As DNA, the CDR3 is TGCAGCGTCGCCGGGACTACCGGTAGGGGAGGGCAGTATTTT. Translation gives CSVAGTTGRGGQYF.

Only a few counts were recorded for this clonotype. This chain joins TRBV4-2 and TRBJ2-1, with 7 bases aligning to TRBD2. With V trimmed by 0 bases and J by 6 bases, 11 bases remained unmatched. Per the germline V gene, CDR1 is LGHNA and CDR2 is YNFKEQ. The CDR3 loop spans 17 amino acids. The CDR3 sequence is CASSQEQSGVKGNEQFF. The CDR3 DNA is TGTGCCAGCAGCCAAGAACAAAGCGGGGTCAAAGGCAATGAGCAGTTCTTC.

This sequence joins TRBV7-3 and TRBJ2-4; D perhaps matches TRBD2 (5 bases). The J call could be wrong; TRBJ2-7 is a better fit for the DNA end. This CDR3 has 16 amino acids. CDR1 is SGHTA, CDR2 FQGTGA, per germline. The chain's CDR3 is CASSLDPNGERNEQYF. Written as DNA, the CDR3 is TGTGCCAGCAGCTTAGATCCAAACGGGGAGCGGAACGAGCAGTACTTC.

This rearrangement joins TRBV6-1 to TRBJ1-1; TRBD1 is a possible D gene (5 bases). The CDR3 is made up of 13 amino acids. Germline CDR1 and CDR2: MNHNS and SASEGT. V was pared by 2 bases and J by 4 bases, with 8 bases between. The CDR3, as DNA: TGTGCCAGCAGTGAAAACGGGGCCACTGAAGCTTTCTTT. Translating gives CASSENGATEAFF.

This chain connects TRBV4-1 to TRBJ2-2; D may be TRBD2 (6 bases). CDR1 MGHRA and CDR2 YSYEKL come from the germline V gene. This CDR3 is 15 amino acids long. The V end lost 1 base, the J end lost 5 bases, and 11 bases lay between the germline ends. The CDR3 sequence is CASSQASRETGELFF. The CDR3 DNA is TGCGCCAGCAGCCAAGCAAGCCGGGAGACCGGGGAGCTGTTTTTT.

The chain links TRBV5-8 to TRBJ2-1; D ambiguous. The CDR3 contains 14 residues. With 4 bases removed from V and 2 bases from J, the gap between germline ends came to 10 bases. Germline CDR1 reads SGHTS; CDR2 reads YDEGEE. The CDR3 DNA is TGTGCCAGCAGCCAGACTCTCCCCTACAATGAGCAGTTCTTC. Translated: CASSQTLPYNEQFF.

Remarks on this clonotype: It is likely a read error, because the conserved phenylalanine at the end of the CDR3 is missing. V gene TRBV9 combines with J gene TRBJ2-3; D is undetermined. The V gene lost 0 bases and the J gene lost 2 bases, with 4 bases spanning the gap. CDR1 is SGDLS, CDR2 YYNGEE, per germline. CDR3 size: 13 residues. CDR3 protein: CASSVAFTDTQYI. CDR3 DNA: TGTGCCAGCAGCGTAGCTTTCACAGATACGCAGTATATT.

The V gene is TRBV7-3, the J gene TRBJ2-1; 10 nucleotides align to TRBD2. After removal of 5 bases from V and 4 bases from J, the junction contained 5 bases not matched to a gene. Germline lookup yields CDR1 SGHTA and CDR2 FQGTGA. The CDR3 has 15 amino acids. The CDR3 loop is CASSLLAGRYNEQFF. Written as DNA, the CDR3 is TGTGCCAGCAGCCTACTAGCGGGAAGATACAATGAGCAGTTCTTC.

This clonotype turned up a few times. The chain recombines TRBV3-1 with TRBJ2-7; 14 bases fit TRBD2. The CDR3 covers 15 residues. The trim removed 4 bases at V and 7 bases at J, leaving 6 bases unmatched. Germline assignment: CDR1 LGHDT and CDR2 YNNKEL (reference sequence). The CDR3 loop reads CASSPTSGRDGEQYF. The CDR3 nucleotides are TGTGCCAGCAGCCCGACTAGCGGGAGGGACGGGGAGCAGTACTTC.

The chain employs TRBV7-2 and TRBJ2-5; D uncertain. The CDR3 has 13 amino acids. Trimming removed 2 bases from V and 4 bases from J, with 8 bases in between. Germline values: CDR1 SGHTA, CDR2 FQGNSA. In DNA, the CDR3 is TGTGCCAGCAGCTTACCAGTATTAGAGACCCAGTACTTC. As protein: CASSLPVLETQYF.

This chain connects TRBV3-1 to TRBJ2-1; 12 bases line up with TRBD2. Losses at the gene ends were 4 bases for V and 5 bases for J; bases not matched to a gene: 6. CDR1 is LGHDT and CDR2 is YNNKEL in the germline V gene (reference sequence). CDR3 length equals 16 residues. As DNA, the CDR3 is TGTGCCAGCAGCCGGAAGACTAGCGGGAGAAACAATGAGCAGTTCTTC. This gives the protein CASSRKTSGRNNEQFF.

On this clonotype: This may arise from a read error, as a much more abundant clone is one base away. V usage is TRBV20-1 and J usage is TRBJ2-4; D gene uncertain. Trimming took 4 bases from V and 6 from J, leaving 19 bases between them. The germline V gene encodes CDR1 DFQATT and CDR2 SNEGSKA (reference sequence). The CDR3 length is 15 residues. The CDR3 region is CSAKPVTVAANIQYF. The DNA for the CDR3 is TGCAGTGCTAAACCCGTGACGGTCGCAGCAAACATTCAGTACTTC.

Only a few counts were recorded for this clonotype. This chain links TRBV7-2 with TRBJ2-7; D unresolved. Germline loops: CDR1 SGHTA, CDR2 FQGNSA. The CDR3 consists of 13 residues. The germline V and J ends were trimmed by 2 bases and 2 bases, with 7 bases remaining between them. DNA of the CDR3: TGTGCCAGCAGCTTACCCCGGGCCTACGAGCAGTACTTC. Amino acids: CASSLPRAYEQYF.

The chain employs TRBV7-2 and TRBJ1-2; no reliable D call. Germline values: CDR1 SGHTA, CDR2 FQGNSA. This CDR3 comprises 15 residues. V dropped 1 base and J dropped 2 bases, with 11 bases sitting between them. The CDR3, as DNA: TGTGCCAGCAGCTTAGGGGGAGGTCGAAACTATGGCTACACCTTC. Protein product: CASSLGGGRNYGYTF.